This TCR beta chain was sequenced for a study of cytomegalovirus exposure and HLA in healthy donors. Use of 60 Vbeta and 13 Jbeta primers characterized the PCR. Repertoires were generated with immunoSEQ multiplex PCR, while TCRdb's copy carries only in-frame clones and drops some. The table lists 150,000 to 200,000 clones, approximately 78% of them singletons, with approximately 0.87% in the top ten. This clone was seen a few times. V was trimmed by 3 bases and J by 5 bases, leaving 5 bases between them. This CDR3 has 11 amino acids. The V gene's germline CDR1 is SGHDT and CDR2 YYEEEE. The receptor's source is a girl aged 2 to 10 in good health and CMV-seropositive. The V gene is TRBV5-6, the J gene TRBJ2-5, with D unresolved. The source material was PBMCs. The CDR3 DNA is TGTGCCAGCAGCTCTGGCGAGACCCAGTACTTC. It translates to CASSSGETQYF.